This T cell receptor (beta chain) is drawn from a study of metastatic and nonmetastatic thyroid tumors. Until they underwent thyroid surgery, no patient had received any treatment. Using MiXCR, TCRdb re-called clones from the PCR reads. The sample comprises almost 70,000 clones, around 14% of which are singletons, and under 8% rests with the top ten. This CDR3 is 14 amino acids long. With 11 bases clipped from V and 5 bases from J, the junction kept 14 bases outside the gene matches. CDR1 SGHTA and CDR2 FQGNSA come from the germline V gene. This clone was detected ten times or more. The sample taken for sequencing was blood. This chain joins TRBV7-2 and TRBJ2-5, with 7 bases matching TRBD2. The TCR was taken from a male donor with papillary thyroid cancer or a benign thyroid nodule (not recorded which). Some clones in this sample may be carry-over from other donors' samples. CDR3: CADTPSGNGETQYF. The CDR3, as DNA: TGTGCCGATACTCCCAGCGGGAATGGGGAGACCCAGTACTTC.